This T cell receptor beta chain was found in a study of T cell repertoires in cytomegalovirus infection. Each CDR3 protein gets one entry after TCRdb re-called the reads with MiXCR. Seen here are about a million distinct CDR3 sequences, approximately 31% observed once, and the top ten hold 10% to 15%. Trimming took off 9 bases at V and 4 bases at J, with 12 bases between the two ends. This CDR3 contains 12 residues. The germline V gene has CDR1 LNHDA and CDR2 SQIVND (reference sequence). This clonotype was observed a handful of times. What it binds is not known. This sample comprised cultured CD8+ T cells from PBMCs, obtained from culture after CMV antigen stimulation. This clonotype originated in a human donor in good health (CMV status not recorded). Some clones in this sample may be carry-over from other donors' samples. The chain joins TRBV19 to TRBJ1-1; no clear D. CDR3 in DNA: TGTGCCAGCCGAGGGATGGTCACTGAAGCTTTCTTT. Protein: CASRGMVTEAFF.